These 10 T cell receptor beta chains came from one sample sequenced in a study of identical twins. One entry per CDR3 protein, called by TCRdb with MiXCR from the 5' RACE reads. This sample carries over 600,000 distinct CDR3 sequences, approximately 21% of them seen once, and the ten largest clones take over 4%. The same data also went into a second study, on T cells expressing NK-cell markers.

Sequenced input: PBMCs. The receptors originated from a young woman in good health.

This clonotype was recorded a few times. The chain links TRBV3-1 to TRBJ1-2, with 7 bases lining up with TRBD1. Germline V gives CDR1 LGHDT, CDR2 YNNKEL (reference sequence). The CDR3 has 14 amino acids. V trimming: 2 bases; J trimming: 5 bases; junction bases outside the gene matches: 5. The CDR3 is CASSQPTGRYGYTF. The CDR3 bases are TGTGCCAGCAGCCAACCGACAGGGAGGTATGGCTACACCTTC.

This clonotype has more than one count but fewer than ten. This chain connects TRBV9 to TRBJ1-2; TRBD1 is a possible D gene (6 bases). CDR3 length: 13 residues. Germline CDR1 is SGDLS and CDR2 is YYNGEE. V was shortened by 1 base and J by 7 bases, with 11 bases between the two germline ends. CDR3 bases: TGTGCCAGCAGCGTACATACAGGGACTGGCTACACCTTC. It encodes CASSVHTGTGYTF.

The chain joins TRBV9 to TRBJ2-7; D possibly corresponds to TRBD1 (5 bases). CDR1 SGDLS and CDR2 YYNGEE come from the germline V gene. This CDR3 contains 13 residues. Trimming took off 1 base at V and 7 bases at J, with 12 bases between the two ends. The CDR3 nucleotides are TGTGCCAGCAGCGTATTGCCCAGGACAGAGCAGTACTTC. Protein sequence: CASSVLPRTEQYF. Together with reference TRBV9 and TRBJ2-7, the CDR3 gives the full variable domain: DSGVTQTPKHLITATGQRVTLRCSPRSGDLSVYWYQQSLDQGLQFLIQYYNGEERAKGNILERFSAQQFPDLHSELNLSSLELGDSALYFCASSVLPRTEQYFGPGTRLTVT.

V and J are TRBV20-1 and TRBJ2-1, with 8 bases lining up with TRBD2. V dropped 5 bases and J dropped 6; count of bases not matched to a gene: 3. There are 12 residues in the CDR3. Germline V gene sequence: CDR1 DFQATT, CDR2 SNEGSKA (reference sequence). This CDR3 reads CSAPGLGNEQFF. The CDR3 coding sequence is TGCAGTGCTCCGGGACTAGGCAATGAGCAGTTCTTC.

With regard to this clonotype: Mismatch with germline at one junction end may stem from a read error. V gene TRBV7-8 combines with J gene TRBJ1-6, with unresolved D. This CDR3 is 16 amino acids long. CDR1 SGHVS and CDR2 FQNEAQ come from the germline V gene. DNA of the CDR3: TGTGCCAGCAGCTCCATGAGGTCGGCGTATATTTCACCCCTCCACTTT. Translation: CASSSMRSAYISPLHF.

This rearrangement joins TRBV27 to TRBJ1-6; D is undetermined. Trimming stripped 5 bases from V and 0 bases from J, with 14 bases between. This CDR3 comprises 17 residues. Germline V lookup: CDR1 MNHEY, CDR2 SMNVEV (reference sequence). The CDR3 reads CASSAPFSSSYNSPLHF. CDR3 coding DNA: TGTGCCAGCAGTGCCCCGTTCAGTAGCTCCTATAATTCACCCCTCCACTTT.

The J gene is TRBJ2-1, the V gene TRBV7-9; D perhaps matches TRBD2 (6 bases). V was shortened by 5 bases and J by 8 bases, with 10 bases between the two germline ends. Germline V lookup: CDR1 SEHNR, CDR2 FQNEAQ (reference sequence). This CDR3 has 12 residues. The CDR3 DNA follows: TGTGCCAGCAGCCCGAAGCGGGATGAGCAGTTCTTC. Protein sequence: CASSPKRDEQFF.

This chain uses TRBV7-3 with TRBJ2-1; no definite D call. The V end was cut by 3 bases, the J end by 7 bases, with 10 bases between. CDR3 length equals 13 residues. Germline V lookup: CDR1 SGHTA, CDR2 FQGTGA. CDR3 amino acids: CASSFIPSNEQFF. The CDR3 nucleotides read TGTGCCAGCAGCTTCATACCCTCGAATGAGCAGTTCTTC.

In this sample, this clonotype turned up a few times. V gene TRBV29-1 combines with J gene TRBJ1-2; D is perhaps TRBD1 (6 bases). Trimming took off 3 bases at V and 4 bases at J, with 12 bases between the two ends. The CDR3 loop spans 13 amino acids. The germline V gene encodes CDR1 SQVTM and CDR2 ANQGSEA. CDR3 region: CSVELTGSYGYTF. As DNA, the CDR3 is TGCAGCGTTGAGCTGACAGGTAGCTATGGCTACACCTTC.

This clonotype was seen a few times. The CDR3 loop is CAITNEGGRTQYF. The CDR3 DNA reads TGTGCCATCACCAACGAGGGTGGTCGGACCCAGTACTTC. The V gene is TRBV10-3, the J gene TRBJ2-5, with D possibly TRBD2 on 5 matching bases. This CDR3 is 13 amino acids long. Trimming stripped 7 bases from V and 7 bases from J, with 16 bases between. From germline, CDR1 is ENHRY and CDR2 SYGVKD.